Listed here is a single T cell receptor (beta chain). This entry belongs to a study of T cell responses to AZD1222 COVID-19 vaccine. Study-wide background: Both about-4-week and about-12-week second-dose recipients were combined.

Clones were read by immunoSEQ multiplex PCR, and TCRdb kept only the in-frame ones, dropping some. Found here are under 140,000 clones, about 90% of them singletons; the top ten hold 3.2%. Germline CDR1 reads MDHEN; CDR2 reads SYDVKM. The CDR3 consists of 15 residues. Germline trimming cut 3 bases from V and 2 bases from J; bases unmatched to any gene: 1. This receptor was obtained from an adult in good health. The rearrangement links TRBV28 to TRBJ1-5, with 10 bases matching TRBD1. The sample was peripheral blood, taken on day 0 of AZD1222 vaccination. CDR3 sequence (DNA): TGTGCCAGCAGTTTTGACAGGGGGCGCAATCAGCCCCAGCATTTT. As protein: CASSFDRGRNQPQHF.